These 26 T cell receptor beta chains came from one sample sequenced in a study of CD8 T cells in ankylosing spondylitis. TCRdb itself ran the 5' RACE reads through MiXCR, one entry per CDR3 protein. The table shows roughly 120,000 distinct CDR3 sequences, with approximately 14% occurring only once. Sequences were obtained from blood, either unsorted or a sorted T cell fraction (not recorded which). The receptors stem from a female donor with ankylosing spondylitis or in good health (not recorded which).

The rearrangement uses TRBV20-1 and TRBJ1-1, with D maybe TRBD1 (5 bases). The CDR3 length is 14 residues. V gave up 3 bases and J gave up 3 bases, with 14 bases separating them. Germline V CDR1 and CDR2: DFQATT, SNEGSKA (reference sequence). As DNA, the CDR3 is TGCAGTGCTAGGGAATGGGCAGGGTACACTGAAGCTTTCTTT. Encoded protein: CSAREWAGYTEAFF.

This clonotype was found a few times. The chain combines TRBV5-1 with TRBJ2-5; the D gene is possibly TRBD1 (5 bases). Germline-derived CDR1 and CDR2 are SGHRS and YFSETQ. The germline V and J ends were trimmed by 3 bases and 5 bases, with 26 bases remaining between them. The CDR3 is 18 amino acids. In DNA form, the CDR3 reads TGCGCCAGCAGCTCGGCGCAAGTACAGGTTGGGGCTAGGGAGACCCAGTACTTC. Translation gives CASSSAQVQVGARETQYF. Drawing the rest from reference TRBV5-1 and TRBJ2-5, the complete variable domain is KAGVTQTPRYLIKTRGQQVTLSCSPISGHRSVSWYQQTPGQGLQFLFEYFSETQRNKGNFPGRFSGRQFSNSRSEMNVSTLELGDSALYLCASSSAQVQVGARETQYFGPGTRLLVL.

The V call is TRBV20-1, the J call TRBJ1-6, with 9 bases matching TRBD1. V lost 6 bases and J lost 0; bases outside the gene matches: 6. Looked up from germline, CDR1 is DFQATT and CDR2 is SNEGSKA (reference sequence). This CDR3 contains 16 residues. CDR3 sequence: CSAEGQGDSYNSPLHF. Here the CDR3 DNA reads TGCAGTGCGGAGGGACAGGGAGACTCCTATAATTCACCCCTCCACTTT.

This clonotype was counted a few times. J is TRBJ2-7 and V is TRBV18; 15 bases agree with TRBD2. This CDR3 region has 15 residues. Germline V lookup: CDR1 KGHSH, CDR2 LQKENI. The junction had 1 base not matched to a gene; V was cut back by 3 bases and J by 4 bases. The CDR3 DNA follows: TGTGCCAGCTCACCCGGACTAGCGGGAGGGTACGAGCAGTACTTC. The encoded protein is CASSPGLAGGYEQYF.

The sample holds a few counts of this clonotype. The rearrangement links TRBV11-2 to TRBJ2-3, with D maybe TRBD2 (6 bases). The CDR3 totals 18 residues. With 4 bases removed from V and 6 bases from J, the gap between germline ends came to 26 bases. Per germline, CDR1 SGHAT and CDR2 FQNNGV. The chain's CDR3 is CASSYPRRGKLSPDTQYF. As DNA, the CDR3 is TGTGCCAGCAGCTACCCGCGTCGGGGGAAATTATCTCCGGATACGCAGTATTTT.

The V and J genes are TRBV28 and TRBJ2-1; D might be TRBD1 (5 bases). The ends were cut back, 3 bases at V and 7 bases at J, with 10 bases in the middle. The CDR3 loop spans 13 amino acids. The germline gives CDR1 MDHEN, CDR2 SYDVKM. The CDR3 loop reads CASSFRQRNEQFF. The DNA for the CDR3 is TGTGCCAGCAGTTTCCGACAGAGGAATGAGCAGTTCTTC.

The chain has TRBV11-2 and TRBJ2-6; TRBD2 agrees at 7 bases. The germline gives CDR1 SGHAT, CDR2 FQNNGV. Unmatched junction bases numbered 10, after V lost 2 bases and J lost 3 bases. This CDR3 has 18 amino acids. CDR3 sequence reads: CASSLRRESLSGANVLTF. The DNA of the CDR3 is TGTGCCAGCAGCTTACGGCGGGAGTCTTTAAGTGGGGCCAACGTCCTGACTTTC.

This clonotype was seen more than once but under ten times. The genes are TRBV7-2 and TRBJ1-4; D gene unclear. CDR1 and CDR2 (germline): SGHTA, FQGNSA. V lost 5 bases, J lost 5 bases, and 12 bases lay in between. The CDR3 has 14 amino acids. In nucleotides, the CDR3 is TGTGCCAGCAGCGCCCCTCGAGGCAATGAAAAACTGTTTTTT. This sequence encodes CASSAPRGNEKLFF.

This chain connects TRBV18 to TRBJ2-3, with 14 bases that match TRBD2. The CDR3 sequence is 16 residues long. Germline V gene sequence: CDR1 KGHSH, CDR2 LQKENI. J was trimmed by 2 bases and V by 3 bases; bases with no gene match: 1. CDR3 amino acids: CASSPGLAGVTDTQYF. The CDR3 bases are TGTGCCAGCTCACCGGGACTAGCGGGAGTCACAGATACGCAGTATTTT.

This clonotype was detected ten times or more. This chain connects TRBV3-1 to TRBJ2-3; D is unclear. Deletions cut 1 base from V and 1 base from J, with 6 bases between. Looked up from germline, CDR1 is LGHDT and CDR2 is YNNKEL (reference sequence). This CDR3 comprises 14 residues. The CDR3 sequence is CASSQVTRTDTQYF. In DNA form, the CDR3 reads TGTGCCAGCAGCCAAGTTACCCGCACAGATACGCAGTATTTT.

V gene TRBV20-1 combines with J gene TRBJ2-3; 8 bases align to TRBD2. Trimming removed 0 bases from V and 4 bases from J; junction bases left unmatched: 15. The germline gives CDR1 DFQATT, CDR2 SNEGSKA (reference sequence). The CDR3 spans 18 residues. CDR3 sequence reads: CSARESSGTRPRADTQYF. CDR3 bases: TGCAGTGCTAGAGAATCCTCCGGGACTAGACCCAGGGCAGATACGCAGTATTTT.

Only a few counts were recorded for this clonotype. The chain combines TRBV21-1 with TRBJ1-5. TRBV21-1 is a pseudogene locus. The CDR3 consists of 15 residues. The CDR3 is CASSKAPDRNQPQHF. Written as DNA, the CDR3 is TGTGCCAGCAGCAAAGCGCCGGACAGAAATCAGCCCCAGCATTTT.

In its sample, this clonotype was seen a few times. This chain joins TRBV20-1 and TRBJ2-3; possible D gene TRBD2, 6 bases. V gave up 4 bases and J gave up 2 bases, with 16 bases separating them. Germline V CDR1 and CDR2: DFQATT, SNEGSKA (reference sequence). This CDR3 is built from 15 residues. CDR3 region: CSANRFGGDTDTQYF. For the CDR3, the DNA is TGCAGTGCTAACCGATTCGGGGGAGACACAGATACGCAGTATTTT.

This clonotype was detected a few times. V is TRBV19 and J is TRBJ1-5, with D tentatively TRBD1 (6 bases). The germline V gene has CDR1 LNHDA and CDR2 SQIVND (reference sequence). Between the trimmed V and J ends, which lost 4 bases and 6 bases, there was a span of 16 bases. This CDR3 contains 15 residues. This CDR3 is CASSRTEGVRQPQHF. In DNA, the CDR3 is TGTGCCAGTAGTAGGACAGAGGGAGTACGTCAGCCCCAGCATTTT.

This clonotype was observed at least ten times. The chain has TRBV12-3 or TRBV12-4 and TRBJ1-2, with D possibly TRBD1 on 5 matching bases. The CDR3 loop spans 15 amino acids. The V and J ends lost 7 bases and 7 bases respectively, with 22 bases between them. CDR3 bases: TGTGCCAGCACCCTAGGCAGGGAGGGTTACTTTGGCTACACCTTC. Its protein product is CASTLGREGYFGYTF.

The CDR3 nucleotides are TGTGCCAGCAGTGAAAGCTTAGGGGGCGAATTATCCTACGAGCAGTACTTC. Amino acid sequence: CASSESLGGELSYEQYF. V gene TRBV25-1 combines with J gene TRBJ2-7, with TRBD1 matching 7 bases. CDR3 length: 17 amino acids. Germline assignment: CDR1 MGHDK and CDR2 SYGVNS. V lost 2 bases and J lost 1; bases outside the gene matches: 11.

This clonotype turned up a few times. This CDR3 reads CSARGTSGSSYNEQFF. The CDR3 DNA reads as TGCAGTGCTAGAGGGACTAGCGGGAGCTCCTACAATGAGCAGTTCTTC. The genes are TRBV20-1 and TRBJ2-1, with 13 bases matching TRBD2. CDR1 is DFQATT, CDR2 SNEGSKA, per germline (reference sequence). The CDR3 loop spans 16 amino acids. The ends lost 1 base at V and 0 bases at J; junction bases unmatched: 0.

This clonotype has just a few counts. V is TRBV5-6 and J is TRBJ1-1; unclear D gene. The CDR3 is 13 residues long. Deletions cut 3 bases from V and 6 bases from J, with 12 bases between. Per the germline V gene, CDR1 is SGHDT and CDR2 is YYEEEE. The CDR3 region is CASSSIPGAEAFF. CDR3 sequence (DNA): TGTGCCAGCAGCTCTATCCCCGGTGCTGAAGCTTTCTTT.

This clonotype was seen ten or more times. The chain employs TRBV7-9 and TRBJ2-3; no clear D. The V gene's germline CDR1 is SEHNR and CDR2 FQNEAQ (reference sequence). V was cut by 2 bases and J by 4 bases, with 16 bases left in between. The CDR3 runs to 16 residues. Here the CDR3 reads CASSLNLNGWPDTQYF. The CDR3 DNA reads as TGTGCCAGCAGCTTAAATCTCAACGGTTGGCCAGATACGCAGTATTTT.

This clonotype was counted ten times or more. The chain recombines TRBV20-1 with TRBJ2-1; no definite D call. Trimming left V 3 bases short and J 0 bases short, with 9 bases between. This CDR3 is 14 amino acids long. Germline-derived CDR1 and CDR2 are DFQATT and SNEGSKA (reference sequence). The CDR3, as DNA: TGCAGTGCTAGGGCCGTACCCTCCTACAATGAGCAGTTCTTC. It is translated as CSARAVPSYNEQFF.

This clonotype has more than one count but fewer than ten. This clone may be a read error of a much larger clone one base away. The CDR3 loop is CASSSIGSYNEQFF. In DNA, the CDR3 is TGCGCCAGCAGCTCGATAGGGTCCTACAATGAGCAGTTCTTC. V and J are TRBV5-1 and TRBJ2-1; D is unresolved. CDR1 is SGHRS and CDR2 is YFSETQ in the germline V gene. The CDR3 sequence is 14 residues long. V lost 3 bases, J lost 1 base, and 8 bases lay in between.

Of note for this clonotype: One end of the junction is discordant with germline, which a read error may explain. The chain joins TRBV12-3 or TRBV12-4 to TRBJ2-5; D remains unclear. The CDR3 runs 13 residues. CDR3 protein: CASSTLVREAQYF. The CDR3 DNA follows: TGTGCCAGCAGTACCCTAGTCCGAGAGGCCCAGTACTTC.

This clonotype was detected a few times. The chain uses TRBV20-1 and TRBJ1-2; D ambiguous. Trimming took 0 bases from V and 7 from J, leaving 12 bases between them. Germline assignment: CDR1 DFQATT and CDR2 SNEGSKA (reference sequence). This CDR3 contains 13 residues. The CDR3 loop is CSARDPLLSGYTF. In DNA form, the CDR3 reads TGCAGTGCTAGAGATCCCCTTTTGAGTGGCTACACCTTC.

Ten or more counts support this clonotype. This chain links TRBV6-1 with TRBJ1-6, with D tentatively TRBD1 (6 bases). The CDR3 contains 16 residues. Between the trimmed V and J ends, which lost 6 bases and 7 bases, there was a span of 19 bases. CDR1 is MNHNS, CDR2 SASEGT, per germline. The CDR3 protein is CASRPQSSGANSPLHF. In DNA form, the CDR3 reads TGTGCCAGCAGACCGCAAAGTTCGGGGGCCAATTCACCCCTCCACTTT.

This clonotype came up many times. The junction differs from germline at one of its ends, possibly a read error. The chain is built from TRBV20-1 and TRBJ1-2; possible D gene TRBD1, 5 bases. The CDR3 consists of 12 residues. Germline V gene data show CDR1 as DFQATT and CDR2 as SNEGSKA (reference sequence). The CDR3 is CSARGGAYGYTF. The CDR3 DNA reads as TGCAGTGCAAGAGGAGGGGCCTATGGCTACACCTTC.

The CDR3 DNA reads as TGTGCCATCAGTCCTGGGGGGACCGGGGAGCTGTTTTTT. Its protein is CAISPGGTGELFF. This chain uses TRBV10-3 with TRBJ2-2; tentative D call: TRBD2 (6 bases). Looked up from germline, CDR1 is ENHRY and CDR2 is SYGVKD. V was clipped by 5 bases and J by 5 bases, with 9 bases between them. The CDR3 is 13 residues long.